One and the same sample provided the 11 T cell receptor beta chains below, sequenced in a study of human T cells and chemical hapten exposure. Sequencing started from total RNA isolated from unfractionated whole blood. TCRdb used MiXCR to reprocess the 5' RACE reads, holding one entry per CDR3 protein. The repertoire holds some 150,000 distinct CDR3 sequences, with 4.1% as singletons. These receptors all come from a female donor in good health.

Turning to this clonotype: Since a much larger clone is just one base distant, this may be a read error. This chain links TRBV27 with TRBJ2-7; D gene uncertain. The ends were cut back, 2 bases at V and 5 bases at J, with 7 bases in the middle. Germline values: CDR1 MNHEY, CDR2 SMNVEV (reference sequence). There are 12 residues in the CDR3. CDR3 residues: CASSLNFDEQYF. CDR3 bases: TGTGCCAGCAGTTTAAATTTCGACGAGCAGTACTTC.

The sample holds many counts of this clonotype. The V and J genes are TRBV12-3 or TRBV12-4 and TRBJ2-1; TRBD1 matches 8 bases. The length of the CDR3 is 16 residues. V lost 5 bases and J lost 3; bases outside the gene matches: 9. The CDR3 region is CASSVTGDYFYNEQFF. CDR3 nucleotides: TGTGCCAGCAGTGTGACAGGGGATTACTTCTACAATGAGCAGTTCTTC.

This clonotype occurred many times. The chain is built from TRBV27 and TRBJ1-3; 9 nucleotides align to TRBD1. The V and J ends lost 6 bases and 1 base, in that order; junction bases with no gene match: 4. This CDR3 contains 15 residues. The germline gives CDR1 MNHEY, CDR2 SMNVEV (reference sequence). The CDR3 DNA sequence: TGTGCCAGCAGAGAACAGGGGGCTTCTGGAAACACCATATATTTT. This codes for CASREQGASGNTIYF.

This clonotype was observed at least ten times. This chain links TRBV6-5 with TRBJ1-5, with D perhaps TRBD1 (5 bases). This CDR3 is built from 13 residues. Germline V gene sequence: CDR1 MNHEY, CDR2 SVGAGI. Deletions cut 5 bases from V and 9 bases from J, with 14 bases between. CDR3 DNA: TGTGCCAGCAGTCTAGGGACGGACTTGCCCCAGCATTTT. Translating gives CASSLGTDLPQHF.

This clonotype appeared many times. CDR3 nucleotides: TGTGCCAGCAGCTTACAGGGACAGGGGGCCGGTGGCTACACCTTC. Protein product: CASSLQGQGAGGYTF. The V call is TRBV11-2, the J call TRBJ1-2, with 12 bases fitting TRBD1. V lost 2 bases to trimming and J lost 7 bases; unmatched junction nucleotides: 5. The germline V gene has CDR1 SGHAT and CDR2 FQNNGV. The CDR3 covers 15 residues.

This chain joins TRBV20-1 and TRBJ2-7; D gene uncertain. The CDR3 contains 14 residues. Trimming left V 4 bases short and J 6 bases short, with 19 bases between. Germline loops: CDR1 DFQATT, CDR2 SNEGSKA (reference sequence). The DNA of the CDR3 is TGCAGTGCTACTCGTAAAAGTCCCGGCTGCGAGCAGTACTTC. Protein sequence: CSATRKSPGCEQYF.

Many counts were recorded for this clonotype. CDR3 sequence reads: CASSSGNTGELFF. The CDR3 DNA follows: TGCGCCAGCAGCTCGGGAAACACCGGGGAGCTGTTTTTT. The gene calls are TRBV5-1 and TRBJ2-2, with a possible D match to TRBD2 (5 bases). Trimming pared 3 bases from V and 2 bases from J, leaving 5 bases between. CDR3 length equals 13 residues. Germline V gene sequence: CDR1 SGHRS, CDR2 YFSETQ.

This clonotype was counted at least ten times. This clone may be a read error of a much larger clone one base away. The chain is built from TRBV7-8 and TRBJ2-7, with a weak D call TRBD1 (5 bases). The CDR3 is 13 amino acids. Trimming removed 4 bases from V and 5 bases from J, with 12 bases in between. The germline CDR1 and CDR2 sequences are SGHVS and FQNEAQ. CDR3 DNA sequence: TGTGCCAGCAGCTGGCAACAGGCGGACGAGCAGTACTTC. It codes for CASSWQQADEQYF. The full variable domain, with the rest looked up from reference TRBV7-8 and TRBJ2-7, is GAGVSQSPRYKVAKRGQDVALRCDPISGHVSLFWYQQALGQGPEFLTYFQNEAQLDKSGLPSDRFFAERPEGSVSTLKIQRTQQEDSAVYLCASSWQQADEQYFGPGTRLTVT.

This clonotype came up many times. At one boundary the junction diverges from the germline segment, which might be a read error. This rearrangement joins TRBV20-1 to TRBJ1-2; 7 bases map to TRBD1. The germline gives CDR1 DFQATT, CDR2 SNEGSKA (reference sequence). The CDR3 loop spans 14 amino acids. The CDR3 spells CSARETGIGYGYTF. The CDR3 DNA sequence: TGCAGTGCGAGAGAGACAGGGATAGGCTATGGCTACACCTTC.

This chain connects TRBV9 to TRBJ2-3, with D possibly TRBD1 on 6 matching bases. Germline-derived CDR1 and CDR2 are SGDLS and YYNGEE. Trimming removed 1 base from V and 0 bases from J, with 15 bases in between. This CDR3 is 17 amino acids long. The CDR3 DNA reads as TGTGCCAGCAGCGTATCCGCCGCACAGGGAAGCACAGATACGCAGTATTTT. Translating it yields CASSVSAAQGSTDTQYF.

This clonotype came up many times. The rearrangement uses TRBV7-3 and TRBJ2-7; the D gene is possibly TRBD1 (6 bases). Per germline, CDR1 SGHTA and CDR2 FQGTGA. CDR3 length equals 14 residues. V lost 0 bases and J lost 3, with 9 bases in between. The CDR3 nucleotides read TGTGCCAGCAGCTTAACAGGACAGTACTACGAGCAGTACTTC. As protein: CASSLTGQYYEQYF.